The source of this TCR beta chain is a study of cytomegalovirus exposure and HLA in healthy donors. Study-level findings and limits: The study flagged around 150 TCR beta chains as cytomegalovirus-associated.

This CDR3 is 15 amino acids long. V dropped 5 bases and J dropped 6 bases, with 17 bases sitting between them. Germline CDR1 MNHEY, CDR2 SVGAGI. Worth noting for this clone: Its antigen is not identified.

The study ran its PCR with 60 Vbeta and 13 Jbeta primers. The repertoire was sequenced with immunoSEQ multiplex PCR; TCRdb's copy has only in-frame clones and lacks some. The sample holds around 150,000 clones, approximately 85% seen once. This rearrangement joins TRBV6-5 to TRBJ1-5; D is possibly TRBD1 (6 bases). This receptor was taken from a man between 18 and 35 years old in good health and CMV-seropositive. The sample was PBMCs. In DNA form, the CDR3 reads TGTGCCAGCAGTCCCAGACAACAGGGAAGTCAGCCCCAGCATTTT. Amino acids: CASSPRQQGSQPQHF.